This T cell receptor beta chain was recovered during a study of blood T cell repertoires in COVID-19. About the study: Sites across the United States, Italy and Spain contributed samples from acute and convalescent COVID-19.

Sequencing was performed with immunoSEQ multiplex PCR; in TCRdb, only in-frame clones are kept and a portion is missing. The sample includes approximately 28,000 clones, about 78% of them seen just once. This CDR3 spans 13 amino acids. CDR1 and CDR2 from the germline V gene are SGHNT and YENEEA. Comment on this clone: One end of the junction does not line up with germline, which may come from a read error.

Sequencing was done on a sample of peripheral blood. This receptor was identified in a boy between 2 and 10 years old with active or convalescent COVID-19. V gene TRBV11-3 combines with J gene TRBJ2-1; D is unresolved. The CDR3 coding sequence is TGTGCCAGCAGCGCAGACTCCAACAATGAGCAGTTCTTC. Protein product: CASSADSNNEQFF.